The 15 T cell receptor beta chains below come from one sample, sequenced in a study of shared clonotypes between healthy human individuals. TCRdb keeps only in-frame clones here, not all; method: immunoSEQ multiplex PCR. The sample lists some 510,000 clones, 75% to 85% occurring once. Input material: PBMCs. All receptors derive from a middle-aged woman in good health. Some clones in this sample may be carry-over from other donors' samples.

The chain recombines TRBV7-3 with TRBJ2-6; D is undetermined. Trimming stripped 0 bases from V and 0 bases from J, with 9 bases between. The CDR3 is 17 amino acids. Germline assignment: CDR1 SGHTA and CDR2 FQGTGA. CDR3 bases: TGTGCCAGCAGCTTAACGCTTAGGGCCTCTGGGGCCAACGTCCTGACTTTC. This translates into CASSLTLRASGANVLTF.

This clone was seen only a few times. This chain joins TRBV29-1 and TRBJ2-1; 7 positions agree with TRBD1. The V segment lost 6 bases and the J segment 4 bases; nucleotides outside the gene matches: 18. The germline CDR1 and CDR2 sequences are SQVTM and ANQGSEA. This CDR3 is built from 17 residues. CDR3 loop: CSVQGPVRTGLYNEQFF. In DNA form, the CDR3 reads TGCAGCGTCCAGGGACCGGTTAGGACAGGCCTATACAATGAGCAGTTCTTC.

This clone has a single count. A far larger clone is a single base away, which makes a read error likely. J is TRBJ2-2 and V is TRBV4-3; D is possibly TRBD1 (6 bases). Trimming left V 0 bases short and J 10 bases short, with 21 bases between. Germline-derived CDR1 and CDR2 are LGHNA and YSLEER. CDR3 length: 17 residues. In nucleotides, the CDR3 is TGCGCCAGCAGCCAAGATTCATGGGCAGGGGTCGCAGAGGAGCTGTTTTTT. This encodes CASSQDSWAGVAEELFF.

Comments on this clone: In the same sample, other DNA sequences code for this CDR3. V and J are TRBV28 and TRBJ2-2; D gene unclear. Germline V gene sequence: CDR1 MDHEN, CDR2 SYDVKM. With 7 bases removed from V and 3 bases from J, the gap between germline ends came to 3 bases. The CDR3 is 11 residues long. CDR3: CASKDTGELFF. CDR3 bases: TGTGCCAGCAAGGACACCGGGGAGCTGTTTTTT.

DNA of the CDR3: TGCGCCAGCAGTGAGTCGACAAGGGGATCCGAGCAGTACTTC. Its protein product is CASSESTRGSEQYF. V and J are TRBV10-1 and TRBJ2-7, with D possibly matching TRBD1 (5 bases). This CDR3 contains 14 residues. V was pared by 0 bases and J by 6 bases, with 12 bases between. Germline CDR1 and CDR2: WNHNN and SYGVQD (reference sequence).

This chain links TRBV30 with TRBJ1-6, with D possibly being TRBD1 (5 bases). The CDR3 contains 15 residues. The germline V gene encodes CDR1 GTSNPN and CDR2 SVGIG (reference sequence). The V end was cut by 0 bases, the J end by 8 bases, with 14 bases between. CDR3 protein: CAWSVRQGGDSPLHF. Written as DNA, the CDR3 is TGTGCCTGGAGTGTTAGGCAAGGAGGGGATTCACCCCTCCACTTT.

The gene calls are TRBV7-9 and TRBJ2-1, with D maybe TRBD2 (7 bases). The CDR3 spans 15 residues. Deletions cut 6 bases from V and 7 bases from J, with 19 bases between. Germline assignment: CDR1 SEHNR and CDR2 FQNEAQ (reference sequence). CDR3 DNA: TGTGCCAGCAGACAATCGGCGGGGGCGCAGAATGAGCAGTTCTTC. This sequence encodes CASRQSAGAQNEQFF.

V usage is TRBV6-5 and J usage is TRBJ1-2; D is unclear. The V end was cut by 7 bases, the J end by 4 bases, with 19 bases between. Germline CDR1 is MNHEY and CDR2 is SVGAGI. The CDR3 is 15 amino acids. CDR3 sequence (DNA): TGTGCCAGCAACAACAAAGCCAGGAGGACCTATGGCTACACCTTC. Translated: CASNNKARRTYGYTF.

This sequence joins TRBV29-1 and TRBJ2-1; D might be TRBD2 (7 bases). This CDR3 is built from 14 residues. Germline V CDR1 and CDR2: SQVTM, ANQGSEA. Trimming took off 4 bases at V and 0 bases at J, with 10 bases between the two ends. CDR3 nucleotides: TGCAGCGTTGCGGGGGGCAACTCCTACAATGAGCAGTTCTTC. This translates into CSVAGGNSYNEQFF.

The CDR3 DNA follows: TGTGCCAGCAGCTTAGGGCGGGGGCACCAGTTCTTC. It specifies CASSLGRGHQFF. The chain carries TRBV7-9 and TRBJ2-1; D is possibly TRBD2 (7 bases). V was clipped by 1 base and J by 13 bases, with 11 bases between them. Per the germline V gene, CDR1 is SEHNR and CDR2 is FQNEAQ (reference sequence). The CDR3 has 12 residues. The complete variable domain, with remaining parts taken from reference TRBV7-9 and TRBJ2-1, reads DTGVSQNPRHKITKRGQNVTFRCDPISEHNRLYWYRQTLGQGPEFLTYFQNEAQLEKSRLLSDRFSAERPKGSFSTLEIQRTEQGDSAMYLCASSLGRGHQFFGPGTRLTVL.

This clone was found a few times. The chain couples TRBV19 to TRBJ2-1; the D gene is possibly TRBD1 (5 bases). The germline V gene encodes CDR1 LNHDA and CDR2 SQIVND (reference sequence). V was clipped by 1 base and J by 3 bases, with 10 bases between them. The CDR3 runs to 15 residues. CDR3 in DNA: TGTGCCAGTAGTATAGGGGTAGGGGTCTACAATGAGCAGTTCTTC. Protein: CASSIGVGVYNEQFF.

The chain carries TRBV28 and TRBJ1-1; D call uncertain. The germline V and J ends were trimmed by 2 bases and 6 bases, with 10 bases remaining between them. The germline gives CDR1 MDHEN, CDR2 SYDVKM. The CDR3 is 13 amino acids. CDR3 region: CASSLEGVPEAFF. The DNA of the CDR3 is TGTGCCAGCAGTTTAGAGGGTGTGCCTGAAGCTTTCTTT.

The chain joins TRBV9 to TRBJ2-3, with 10 bases lining up with TRBD2. Germline trimming cut 3 bases from V and 2 bases from J; bases unmatched to any gene: 6. Germline CDR1 reads SGDLS; CDR2 reads YYNGEE. The CDR3 consists of 16 residues. Written as DNA, the CDR3 is TGTGCCAGCAGCGCCCCACTAGCGGGATACACAGATACGCAGTATTTT. It yields the protein CASSAPLAGYTDTQYF.

This chain connects TRBV21-1 to TRBJ2-7; TRBD2 reflects the table's D call only, with no check against the DNA. TRBV21-1 is termed a pseudogene. The CDR3 spans 18 residues. The CDR3 DNA is TGTGCCAGCAGCAAAGGGGCGCCTAGCGGGAGTCTGTCCTACGAGCAGTACTTC. Its translation is CASSKGAPSGSLSYEQYF.

This clone has just a few counts. The CDR3 coding sequence is TGCGCCAGCAGCTTGCGGGGGGCTGGTGAAAAACTGTTTTTT. Protein: CASSLRGAGEKLFF. This chain connects TRBV5-1 to TRBJ1-4, with D perhaps matching TRBD1 (6 bases). V lost 1 base and J 7 bases, leaving 11 bases between the germline ends. Germline CDR1 reads SGHRS; CDR2 reads YFSETQ. The CDR3 spans 14 residues.